The 21 T cell receptor beta chains given below trace back to one sample, sequenced in a study of blood T cell repertoires in COVID-19. Clones were read by immunoSEQ multiplex PCR, and TCRdb kept only the in-frame ones, dropping some. The table lists roughly 80,000 clones, more than 80% of them singletons. The specimen sequenced was peripheral blood. The receptors here all came from a woman over 75 with acute or convalescent COVID-19.

This chain's CDR3 is CASSLAAAGQETQYF. The CDR3 DNA sequence: TGTGCCAGCAGCTTGGCCGCGGCGGGACAAGAGACCCAGTACTTC. This chain joins TRBV5-4 and TRBJ2-5, with D possibly being TRBD2 (6 bases). Looked up from germline, CDR1 is SGHNT and CDR2 is YYREEE (reference sequence). The CDR3 length is 15 residues. V was clipped by 0 bases and J by 2 bases, with 11 bases between them. The full variable domain, rest sourced from reference TRBV5-4 and TRBJ2-5, is ETGVTQSPTHLIKTRGQQVTLRCSSQSGHNTVSWYQQALGQGPQFIFQYYREEENGRGNFPPRFSGLQFPNYSSELNVNALELDDSALYLCASSLAAAGQETQYFGPGTRLLVL.

The V and J genes are TRBV2 and TRBJ2-1; 8 bases line up with TRBD1. This CDR3 comprises 15 residues. The J segment lost 7 bases and the V segment lost 7 bases, leaving 12 bases of the junction unmatched. The germline V gene has CDR1 SNHLY and CDR2 FYNNEI. Here the CDR3 DNA reads TGTGCCAGCAACCCTACAGGGACAGGAGTGAATGAGCAGTTCTTC. As protein: CASNPTGTGVNEQFF.

V is TRBV29-1 and J is TRBJ2-7; D is ambiguous. CDR1 is SQVTM and CDR2 is ANQGSEA in the germline V gene. There are 12 residues in the CDR3. Trimming took 6 bases from V and 0 from J, leaving 9 bases between them. CDR3 in amino acids: CSVSLNSYEQYF. As DNA, the CDR3 is TGCAGCGTCTCCCTAAACTCCTACGAGCAGTACTTC.

The chain joins TRBV20-1 to TRBJ2-1; 10 nucleotides agree with TRBD2. Per the germline V gene, CDR1 is DFQATT and CDR2 is SNEGSKA (reference sequence). J gave up 16 bases and V 6 bases, and 18 bases lay outside the gene matches. This CDR3 region has 14 residues. The CDR3 loop is CSASTGTSAQARFF. In nucleotides, the CDR3 is TGCAGTGCAAGTACCGGGACTAGCGCCCAAGCGCGATTCTTC.

V and J are TRBV11-3 and TRBJ2-7, with a possible D match to TRBD2 (6 bases). The CDR3 has 12 amino acids. The germline V and J ends were trimmed by 7 bases and 6 bases, with 13 bases remaining between them. CDR1 and CDR2 from the germline V gene are SGHNT and YENEEA. The CDR3 is CASKLRGGEQYF. In DNA, the CDR3 is TGTGCCAGCAAATTAAGGGGAGGCGAGCAGTACTTC.

J is TRBJ2-7 and V is TRBV2; 7 nucleotides agree with TRBD1. The CDR3 sequence is 14 residues long. V dropped 4 bases and J dropped 5; count of bases not matched to a gene: 8. The germline V gene encodes CDR1 SNHLY and CDR2 FYNNEI. The chain's CDR3 is CASSGTGVIHEQYF. CDR3 in DNA: TGTGCCAGCAGTGGAACAGGGGTTATCCACGAGCAGTACTTC.

The chain has TRBV6-6 and TRBJ1-2; possibly TRBD1 for D (5 bases). This CDR3 has 12 residues. Germline loops: CDR1 MNHNY, CDR2 SVGAGI (reference sequence). With 4 bases removed from V and 4 bases from J, the gap between germline ends came to 7 bases. The DNA for the CDR3 is TGTGCCAGCAGTTCCGACAGCTATGGCTACACCTTC. This translates into CASSSDSYGYTF.

This chain links TRBV6-6 with TRBJ2-7, with D tentatively TRBD1 (5 bases). The CDR3 has 14 residues. Looked up from germline, CDR1 is MNHNY and CDR2 is SVGAGI (reference sequence). The germline V and J ends were trimmed by 5 bases and 0 bases, with 11 bases remaining between them. The CDR3 protein is CASSPGQGSYEQYF. The DNA of the CDR3 is TGTGCCAGCAGTCCCGGACAAGGCTCCTACGAGCAGTACTTC.

The gene calls are TRBV24-1 and TRBJ1-1; D might be TRBD1 (6 bases). There are 12 residues in the CDR3. V lost 9 bases and J 3 bases, leaving 10 bases between the germline ends. Germline CDR1 is KGHDR and CDR2 is SFDVKD. The CDR3 nucleotides are TGTGCCACCGGGGACAAGGACACTGAAGCTTTCTTT. Protein: CATGDKDTEAFF.

This clone was recorded once. In nucleotides, the CDR3 is TGTGCCAGCAGTTCAGGGGAGATAAGGTACGAGCAGTACTTC. It yields the protein CASSSGEIRYEQYF. The V and J genes are TRBV28 and TRBJ2-7; tentatively, D is TRBD1 (6 bases). Deletions cut 4 bases from V and 4 bases from J, with 14 bases between. The germline gives CDR1 MDHEN, CDR2 SYDVKM. The length of the CDR3 is 14 residues.

This clone was seen a single time. The chain employs TRBV3-1 (or the pseudogene TRBV3-2) and TRBJ1-5; unclear D gene. The V gene lost 0 bases and the J gene lost 0 bases, with 6 bases spanning the gap. The V gene's germline CDR1 is LGHDT and CDR2 YNNKEL (reference sequence). The CDR3 has 15 residues. The CDR3 sequence is CASSQDTSSNQPQHF. The DNA for the CDR3 is TGTGCCAGCAGCCAAGACACATCTAGCAATCAGCCCCAGCATTTT.

This clone showed up just a few times. The chain combines TRBV19 with TRBJ2-7; weak D call: TRBD1 (6 bases). The germline V gene has CDR1 LNHDA and CDR2 SQIVND (reference sequence). V was pared by 3 bases and J by 5 bases, with 14 bases between. The CDR3 has 14 amino acids. CDR3 nucleotides: TGTGCCAGTAGTATCGTGACAGGCATGGACGAGCAGTACTTC. It codes for CASSIVTGMDEQYF.

The gene calls are TRBV29-1 and TRBJ2-3; TRBD1 aligns across 10 bases. The CDR3 spans 13 residues. The V segment lost 6 bases and the J segment 6 bases; nucleotides outside the gene matches: 6. Germline CDR1 is SQVTM and CDR2 is ANQGSEA. Here the CDR3 DNA reads TGCAGCGTCCGGGACAGGGGATTGGATACGCAGTATTTT. It encodes CSVRDRGLDTQYF.

This clone was counted between two and nine times. V usage is TRBV2 and J usage is TRBJ2-3; 11 bases agree with TRBD2. From germline, CDR1 is SNHLY and CDR2 FYNNEI. This CDR3 spans 15 amino acids. With V trimmed by 4 bases and J by 4 bases, 4 bases remained unmatched. CDR3 in amino acids: CASSGLAGTADTQYF. CDR3 coding DNA: TGTGCCAGCAGTGGACTAGCGGGAACCGCAGATACGCAGTATTTT. The full variable domain, in which reference TRBV2 and TRBJ2-3 provide the parts outside the CDR3, is EPEVTQTPSHQVTQMGQEVILRCVPISNHLYFYWYRQILGQKVEFLVSFYNNEISEKSEIFDDQFSVERPDGSNFTLKIRSTKLEDSAMYFCASSGLAGTADTQYFGPGTRLTVL.

This sequence joins TRBV15 and TRBJ2-2; D is undetermined. This CDR3 contains 13 residues. Germline-derived CDR1 and CDR2 are LNHNV and YYDKDF (reference sequence). The V end lost 5 bases, the J end lost 1 base, and 5 bases lay between the germline ends. CDR3 protein: CATSAGNTGELFF. As DNA, the CDR3 is TGTGCCACCAGCGCAGGGAACACCGGGGAGCTGTTTTTT.

CDR3 in DNA: TGCAGCGTTGTGGAGCAGCTAGCTTCCTCTGGAAACACCATATATTTT. Translated, it gives CSVVEQLASSGNTIYF. V usage is TRBV29-1 and J usage is TRBJ1-3; D gene unclear. V dropped 4 bases and J dropped 0 bases, with 16 bases sitting between them. The germline gives CDR1 SQVTM, CDR2 ANQGSEA. The CDR3 consists of 16 residues.

The V gene is TRBV9, the J gene TRBJ2-3; TRBD1 aligns across 8 bases. Germline V gives CDR1 SGDLS, CDR2 YYNGEE. CDR3 length equals 16 residues. V was clipped by 6 bases and J by 3 bases; unmatched bases: 12. CDR3: CASTPSAGGGTDTQYF. CDR3 sequence (DNA): TGTGCCAGCACCCCTTCTGCAGGGGGCGGGACAGATACGCAGTATTTT. Using reference TRBV9 and TRBJ2-3 for the parts outside the CDR3, the full variable domain is DSGVTQTPKHLITATGQRVTLRCSPRSGDLSVYWYQQSLDQGLQFLIQYYNGEERAKGNILERFSAQQFPDLHSELNLSSLELGDSALYFCASTPSAGGGTDTQYFGPGTRLTVL.

This clone occurred a few times. This rearrangement joins TRBV5-1 to TRBJ2-5; TRBD1 matches at 7 bases. Germline CDR1 reads SGHRS; CDR2 reads YFSETQ. The ends lost 5 bases at V and 1 base at J; junction bases unmatched: 8. CDR3 length: 15 amino acids. The CDR3 reads CASSSEPGGQETQYF. The CDR3 DNA sequence: TGCGCCAGCAGTTCAGAACCAGGGGGCCAAGAGACCCAGTACTTC.

The J gene is TRBJ2-1, the V gene TRBV7-9, with TRBD2 matching 12 bases. CDR1 is SEHNR, CDR2 FQNEAQ, per germline (reference sequence). The V segment lost 4 bases and the J segment 8 bases; nucleotides outside the gene matches: 6. The CDR3 is 15 amino acids. In DNA form, the CDR3 reads TGTGCCAGCAGCTCGACTAGCGGGAGTGGCGATGAGCAGTTCTTC. This encodes CASSSTSGSGDEQFF.

This chain links TRBV28 with TRBJ1-2, with TRBD1 matching over 9 bases. The germline gives CDR1 MDHEN, CDR2 SYDVKM. The trim removed 8 bases at V and 7 bases at J, leaving 23 bases unmatched. The length of the CDR3 is 18 residues. The CDR3 sequence is CASLPLRDRDPQSTGYTF. The CDR3 bases are TGTGCCAGCCTCCCCCTCCGGGACAGGGACCCCCAATCGACTGGCTACACCTTC.

This chain links TRBV5-1 with TRBJ2-5, with 8 nucleotides matching TRBD2. Germline V lookup: CDR1 SGHRS, CDR2 YFSETQ. The trim removed 5 bases at V and 5 bases at J, leaving 8 bases unmatched. The CDR3 is made up of 14 amino acids. This chain's CDR3 is CASRPLSGGETQYF. The CDR3 DNA sequence: TGCGCCAGCAGGCCCTTGTCGGGAGGGGAGACCCAGTACTTC.